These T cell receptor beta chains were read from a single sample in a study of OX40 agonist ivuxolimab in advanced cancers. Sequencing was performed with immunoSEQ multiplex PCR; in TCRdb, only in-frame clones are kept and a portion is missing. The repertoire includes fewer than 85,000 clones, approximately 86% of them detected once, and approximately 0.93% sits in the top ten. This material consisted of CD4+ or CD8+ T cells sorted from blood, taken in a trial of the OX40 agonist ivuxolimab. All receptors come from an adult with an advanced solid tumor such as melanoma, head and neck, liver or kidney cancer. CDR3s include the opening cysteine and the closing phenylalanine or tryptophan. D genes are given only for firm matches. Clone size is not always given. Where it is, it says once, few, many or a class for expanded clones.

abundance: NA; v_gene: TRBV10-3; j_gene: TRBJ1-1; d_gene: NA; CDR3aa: CAISESLTEPRAFF; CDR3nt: TGTGCCATCAGTGAGTCTCTAACCGAGCCGCGAGCTTTCTTT
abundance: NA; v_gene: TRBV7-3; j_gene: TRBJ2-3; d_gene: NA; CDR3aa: CASSLEAIGPAGRPDTQYF; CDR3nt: TGTGCCAGCAGCTTAGAGGCTATCGGCCCAGCGGGTAGACCAGATACGCAGTATTTT
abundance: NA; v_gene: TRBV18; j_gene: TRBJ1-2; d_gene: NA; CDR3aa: CASSPLQGLDGYTF; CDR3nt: TGTGCCAGCTCGCCCCTTCAGGGTTTGGATGGCTACACCTTC
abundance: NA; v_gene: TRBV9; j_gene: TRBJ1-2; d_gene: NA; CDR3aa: CASSVEARGVSGYTF; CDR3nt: TGTGCCAGCAGCGTAGAAGCGAGGGGGGTATCGGGCTACACCTTC
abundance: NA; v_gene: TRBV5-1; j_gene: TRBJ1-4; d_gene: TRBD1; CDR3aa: CASSYGTTWTGGKLFF; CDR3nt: TGCGCCAGCAGCTACGGGACGACCTGGACAGGGGGAAAACTGTTTTTT
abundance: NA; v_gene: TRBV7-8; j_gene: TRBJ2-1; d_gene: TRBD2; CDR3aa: CASSLHRGLAVNEQFF; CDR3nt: TGTGCCAGCAGCCTCCACCGGGGCCTAGCGGTCAATGAGCAGTTCTTC
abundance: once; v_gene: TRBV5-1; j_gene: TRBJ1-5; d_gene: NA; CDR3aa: CASSTKFRVRNQPQHF; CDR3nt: TGCGCCAGCAGCACAAAATTCAGGGTGCGCAATCAGCCCCAGCATTTT
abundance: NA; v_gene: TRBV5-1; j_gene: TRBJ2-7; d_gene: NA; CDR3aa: CASSSHVPASYEQYF; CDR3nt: TGCGCCAGCAGCTCCCACGTCCCGGCTTCCTACGAGCAGTACTTC
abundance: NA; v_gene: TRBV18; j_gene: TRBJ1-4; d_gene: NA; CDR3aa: CASSPGRNEKLFF; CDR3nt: TGTGCCAGCTCACCAGGGCGAAATGAAAAACTGTTTTTT
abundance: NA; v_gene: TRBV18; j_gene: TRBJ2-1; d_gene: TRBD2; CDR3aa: CASLGPSGGLDEQFF; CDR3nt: TGTGCCAGCCTGGGTCCTAGCGGGGGTTTGGATGAGCAGTTCTTC
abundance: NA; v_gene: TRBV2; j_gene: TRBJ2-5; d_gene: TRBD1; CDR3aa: CASQQGAGTQYF; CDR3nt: TGTGCCAGCCAACAGGGGGCAGGGACCCAGTACTTC
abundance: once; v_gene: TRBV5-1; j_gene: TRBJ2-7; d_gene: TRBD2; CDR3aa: CASSFIAGHLEQYF; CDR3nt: TGCGCCAGCAGCTTCATAGCGGGACATCTGGAGCAGTACTTC
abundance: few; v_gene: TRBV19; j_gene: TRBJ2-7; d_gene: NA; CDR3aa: CASASGTHTYEQYF; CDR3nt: TGTGCCAGTGCCTCCGGGACCCATACCTACGAGCAGTACTTC
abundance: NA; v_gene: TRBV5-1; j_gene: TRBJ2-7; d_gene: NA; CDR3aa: CASSSSQGGGFEQYF; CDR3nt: TGCGCCAGCAGCTCGTCCCAGGGGGGAGGGTTCGAGCAGTACTTC
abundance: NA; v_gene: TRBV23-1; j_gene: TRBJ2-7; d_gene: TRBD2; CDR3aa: CASSQSVAGLTYEQYF; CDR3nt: TGCGCCAGCAGTCAATCGGTAGCGGGACTCACCTACGAGCAGTACTTC
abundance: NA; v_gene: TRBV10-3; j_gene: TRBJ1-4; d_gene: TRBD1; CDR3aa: CAISDGRGFEKLFF; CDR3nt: TGTGCCATCAGTGACGGCAGGGGGTTTGAAAAACTGTTTTTT
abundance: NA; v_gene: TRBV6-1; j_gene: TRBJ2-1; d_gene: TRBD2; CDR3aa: CASTEGSGGQDEQFF; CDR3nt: TGTGCCAGCACCGAGGGGAGCGGGGGGCAGGATGAGCAGTTCTTC
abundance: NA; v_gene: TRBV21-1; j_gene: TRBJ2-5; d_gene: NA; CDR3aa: CASSKRPLTVARDTETQYF; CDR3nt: TGTGCCAGCAGCAAGAGACCCCTGACTGTTGCCAGGGATACAGAGACCCAGTACTTC
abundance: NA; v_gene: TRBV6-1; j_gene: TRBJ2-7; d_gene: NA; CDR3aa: CASSYFGYHEQYF; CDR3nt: TGTGCCAGCAGTTATTTCGGCTACCACGAGCAGTACTTC
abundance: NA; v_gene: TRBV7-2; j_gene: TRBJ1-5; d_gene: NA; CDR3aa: CASSLQGRQPQHF; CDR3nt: TGTGCCAGCAGCTTACAGGGAAGGCAGCCCCAGCATTTT
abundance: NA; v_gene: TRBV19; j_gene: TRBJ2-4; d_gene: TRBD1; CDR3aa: CASSPSGTGITIQYF; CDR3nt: TGTGCCAGTAGTCCCTCCGGGACAGGGATTACCATTCAGTACTTC
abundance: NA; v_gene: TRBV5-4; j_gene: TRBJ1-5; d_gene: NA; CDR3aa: CASSSGLGQPQHF; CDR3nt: TGTGCCAGCAGCTCGGGGCTGGGGCAGCCCCAGCATTTT
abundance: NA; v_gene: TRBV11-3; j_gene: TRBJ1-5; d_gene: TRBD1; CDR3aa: CASSLVYGGDSPYSNQPQHF; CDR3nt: TGTGCCAGCAGCTTAGTTTATGGGGGGGACAGCCCTTATAGCAATCAGCCCCAGCATTTT
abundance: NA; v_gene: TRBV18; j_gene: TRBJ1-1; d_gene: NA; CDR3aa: CASSHQVLNTEAFF; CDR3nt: TGTGCCAGCTCACATCAGGTACTGAACACTGAAGCTTTCTTT
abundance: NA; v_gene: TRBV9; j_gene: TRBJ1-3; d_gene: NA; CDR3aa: CASSGGTYSGNTIYF; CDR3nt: TGTGCCAGCAGCGGCGGGACCTACTCTGGAAACACCATATATTTT
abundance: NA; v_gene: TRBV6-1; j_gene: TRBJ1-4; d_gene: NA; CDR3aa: CASSEVHRATNEKLFF; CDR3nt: TGTGCCAGCAGTGAAGTGCACAGGGCAACTAATGAAAAACTGTTTTTT
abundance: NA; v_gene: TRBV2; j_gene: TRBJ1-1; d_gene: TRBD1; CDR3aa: CASSEDRSLGFF; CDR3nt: TGTGCCAGCAGTGAGGACAGGTCCCTGGGTTTCTTT
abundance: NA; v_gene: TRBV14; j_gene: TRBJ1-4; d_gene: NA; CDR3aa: CASSQSAGFNEKLFF; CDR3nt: TGTGCCAGCAGCCAGTCGGCGGGGTTTAATGAAAAACTGTTTTTT
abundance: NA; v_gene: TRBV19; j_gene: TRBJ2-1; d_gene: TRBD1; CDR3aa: CASGDRAIYNEQFF; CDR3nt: TGTGCCAGTGGTGACAGGGCGATCTACAATGAGCAGTTCTTC
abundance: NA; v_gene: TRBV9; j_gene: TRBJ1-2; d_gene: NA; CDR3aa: CASSVESPTNYGYTF; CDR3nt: TGTGCCAGCAGCGTAGAGTCCCCCACTAACTATGGCTACACCTTC
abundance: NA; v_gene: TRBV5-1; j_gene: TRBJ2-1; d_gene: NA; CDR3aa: CASSGVNSHNEQFF; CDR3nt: TGCGCCAGCAGCGGGGTCAATTCCCACAATGAGCAGTTCTTC
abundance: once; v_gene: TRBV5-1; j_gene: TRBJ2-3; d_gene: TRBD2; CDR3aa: CASSLAGDTDTQYF; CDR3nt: TGCGCCAGCAGCCTAGCGGGAGACACAGATACGCAGTATTTT
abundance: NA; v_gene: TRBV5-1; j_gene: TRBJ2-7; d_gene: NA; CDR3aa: CASSSASSYEQYF; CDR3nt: TGCGCCAGCAGCTCGGCATCCTCTTACGAGCAGTACTTC
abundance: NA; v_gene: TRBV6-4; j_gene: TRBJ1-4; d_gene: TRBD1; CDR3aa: CASRDRGNEKLFF; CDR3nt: TGTGCCAGCCGCGACAGGGGTAATGAAAAACTGTTTTTT
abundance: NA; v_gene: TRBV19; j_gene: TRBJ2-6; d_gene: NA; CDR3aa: CASSPGGGQGRSGANVLTF; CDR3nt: TGTGCCAGTAGCCCCGGGGGGGGACAGGGCCGCTCTGGGGCCAACGTCCTGACTTTC
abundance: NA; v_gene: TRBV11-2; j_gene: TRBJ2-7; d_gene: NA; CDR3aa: CASSFGGVYEQYF; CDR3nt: TGTGCCAGCAGCTTCGGGGGCGTCTACGAGCAGTACTTC
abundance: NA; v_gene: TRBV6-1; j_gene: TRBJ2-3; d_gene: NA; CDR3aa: CASSEALQGTDTQYF; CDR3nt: TGTGCCAGCAGTGAAGCGCTTCAGGGCACAGATACGCAGTATTTT
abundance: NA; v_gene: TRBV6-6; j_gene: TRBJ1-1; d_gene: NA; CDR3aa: CASANHGATEAFF; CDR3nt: TGTGCCAGCGCTAACCACGGGGCCACTGAAGCTTTCTTT
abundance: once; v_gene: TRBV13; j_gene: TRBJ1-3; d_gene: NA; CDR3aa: CASSFGGGSGNTIYF; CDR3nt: TGTGCCAGCAGCTTTGGGGGGGGCTCTGGAAACACCATATATTTT
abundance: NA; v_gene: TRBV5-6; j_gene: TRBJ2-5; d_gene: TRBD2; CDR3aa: CASSGGTSAGETQYF; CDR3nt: TGTGCCAGCAGCGGCGGGACTAGCGCGGGGGAGACCCAGTACTTC
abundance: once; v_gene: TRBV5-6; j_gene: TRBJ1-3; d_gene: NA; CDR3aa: CASSSWGTRNTIYF; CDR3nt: TGTGCCAGCAGCTCGTGGGGGACACGAAACACCATATATTTT
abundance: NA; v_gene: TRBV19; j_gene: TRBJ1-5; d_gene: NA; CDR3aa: CASSIPAGRVGVINQPQHF; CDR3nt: TGTGCCAGTAGTATACCTGCCGGGCGGGTTGGGGTGATCAATCAGCCCCAGCATTTT
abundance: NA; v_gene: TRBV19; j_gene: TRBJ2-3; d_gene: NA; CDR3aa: CASSIVLSDTQYF; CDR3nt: TGTGCCAGTAGTATTGTCCTCTCGGATACGCAGTATTTT
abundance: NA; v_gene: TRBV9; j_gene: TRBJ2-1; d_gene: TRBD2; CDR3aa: CASSVALGAGGSNEQFF; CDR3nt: TGTGCCAGCAGCGTAGCTTTAGGAGCGGGAGGGAGCAATGAGCAGTTCTTC
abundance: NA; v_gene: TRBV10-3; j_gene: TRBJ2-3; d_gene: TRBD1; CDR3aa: CAISGGWADTQYF; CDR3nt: TGTGCCATCTCAGGGGGCTGGGCAGATACGCAGTATTTT